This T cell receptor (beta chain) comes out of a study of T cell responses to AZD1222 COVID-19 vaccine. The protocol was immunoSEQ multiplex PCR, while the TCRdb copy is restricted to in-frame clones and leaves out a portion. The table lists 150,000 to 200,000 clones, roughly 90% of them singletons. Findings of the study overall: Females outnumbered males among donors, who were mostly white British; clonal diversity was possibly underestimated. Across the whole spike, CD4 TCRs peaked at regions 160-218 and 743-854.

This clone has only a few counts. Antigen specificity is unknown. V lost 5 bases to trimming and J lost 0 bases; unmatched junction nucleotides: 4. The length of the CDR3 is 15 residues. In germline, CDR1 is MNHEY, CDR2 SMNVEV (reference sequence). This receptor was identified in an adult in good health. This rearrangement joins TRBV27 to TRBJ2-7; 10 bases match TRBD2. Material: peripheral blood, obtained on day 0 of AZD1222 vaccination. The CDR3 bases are TGTGCCAGCAGTGGACTAGCGGATCTCTCCTACGAGCAGTACTTC. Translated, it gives CASSGLADLSYEQYF.